This TCR beta chain was documented in a study of blood T cell repertoires in COVID-19. Across the study: T cells, B-cell-depleted T cells, or PBMCs supplied cDNA or gDNA.

Method: immunoSEQ multiplex PCR; TCRdb's copy keeps in-frame clones and lacks some. The sample shows 140,000 to 150,000 clones, 85% of them seen only once. V gave up 3 bases and J gave up 3 bases, with 15 bases separating them. Germline V gene sequence: CDR1 LGHNA, CDR2 YSLEER. This CDR3 contains 16 residues. Material for sequencing was peripheral blood. V usage is TRBV4-3 and J usage is TRBJ2-1; a possible D gene is TRBD2 (5 bases). This TCR was sampled from a human donor with acute or convalescent COVID-19. The donor label of this sample is uncertain. CDR3 nucleotide sequence: TGCGCCAGCAGCCAGGAGGCGGTTAGGAGCTACAATGAGCAGTTCTTC. Translation: CASSQEAVRSYNEQFF.